This TCR beta chain was recorded in a study of CD8 T cells in ankylosing spondylitis. General observations from the study: Blood from ankylosing spondylitis patients appeared to carry a characteristic roughly 8-variant TCR beta motif. Clones linked to disease were reported to show significant enrichment in matched ankylosing spondylitis synovial fluid.

This clonotype was detected many times. Antigen: not known. Each TCR beta library was made by quantitative 5'-RACE that incorporated molecular barcodes. One entry per CDR3 protein, called by TCRdb with MiXCR from the 5' RACE reads. The data hold 40,000 or so distinct CDR3 sequences, with about a tenth observed a single time. V lost 6 bases and J lost 6; bases outside the gene matches: 4. The germline V gene encodes CDR1 MNHEY and CDR2 SVGEGT. The CDR3 is 13 residues long. This rearrangement joins TRBV6-2 or TRBV6-3 to TRBJ2-1; 8 nucleotides agree with TRBD2. This TCR came from a male donor with ankylosing spondylitis or in good health (not recorded which). The sample consisted of blood, either unsorted or a sorted T cell fraction (not recorded which). CDR3 nucleotide sequence: TGTGCCAGCAGCCAACTAGCGGCCAATGAGCAGTTCTTC. Translating gives CASSQLAANEQFF.